Shown below are 20 T cell receptor beta chains from a single sample sequenced in a study of sequential checkpoint blockade in melanoma. Treatment meaning: randomized to nivolumab then ipilimumab (arm A) or the reverse (arm B). The table came from immunoSEQ multiplex PCR; TCRdb's copy has only in-frame clones and leaves some out. This sample carries under 20,000 clones, 69% of them seen once, and the ten largest clones take approximately 20%. The source was CD8+ T cells sorted from blood (inferred from file names), collected from a patient given nivolumab and ipilimumab in sequence. All receptors come from a human donor with melanoma.

The chain couples TRBV28 to TRBJ1-3, with a tentative D call TRBD1 (5 bases). CDR1 is MDHEN, CDR2 SYDVKM, per germline. The V and J ends lost 5 bases and 4 bases respectively, with 18 bases between them. This CDR3 region has 16 residues. Written as DNA, the CDR3 is TGTGCCAGCAGTCCCCTGCTCTCCGGGGGAGGAAACACCATATATTTT. This sequence encodes CASSPLLSGGGNTIYF.

The chain combines TRBV6-4 with TRBJ1-1, with a possible D match to TRBD1 (6 bases). V was cut by 6 bases and J by 1 base, with 15 bases left in between. CDR3 length: 15 residues. CDR1 MRHNA and CDR2 SNTAGT come from the germline V gene. The CDR3 protein is CASRARDTKNTEAFF. The CDR3 region has the DNA TGTGCCAGCAGAGCTAGGGACACCAAGAACACTGAAGCTTTCTTT.

This CDR3 is CASSIGVAGAPEQFF. The CDR3 DNA reads TGTGCCAGCAGCATCGGGGTAGCGGGGGCTCCTGAGCAGTTCTTC. The gene calls are TRBV13 and TRBJ2-1, with TRBD2 matching over 9 bases. Germline assignment: CDR1 PRHDT and CDR2 FYEKMQ (reference sequence). There are 15 residues in the CDR3. V lost 5 bases and J lost 9; bases outside the gene matches: 11.

The chain links TRBV11-3 to TRBJ2-1; TRBD1 might be the D (5 bases). V was shortened by 3 bases and J by 0 bases, with 12 bases between the two germline ends. The CDR3 loop spans 16 amino acids. The germline V gene encodes CDR1 SGHNT and CDR2 YENEEA. CDR3 region: CASSLRTSGSYNEQFF. The DNA of the CDR3 is TGTGCCAGCAGCTTGAGGACATCAGGCTCCTACAATGAGCAGTTCTTC.

The genes are TRBV9 and TRBJ2-7; 10 bases match TRBD1. The trim removed 0 bases at V and 5 bases at J, leaving 2 bases unmatched. The CDR3 covers 14 residues. Germline lookup yields CDR1 SGDLS and CDR2 YYNGEE. The CDR3 is CASSVGDRGHEQYF. In DNA form, the CDR3 reads TGTGCCAGCAGCGTAGGGGACAGGGGACACGAGCAGTACTTC.

The rearrangement links TRBV5-4 to TRBJ1-1; 7 bases map to TRBD1. The trim removed 4 bases at V and 1 base at J, leaving 1 base unmatched. Per the germline V gene, CDR1 is SGHNT and CDR2 is YYREEE (reference sequence). The CDR3 has 13 amino acids. The CDR3 bases are TGTGCCAGCAGCCGGACAGGGAACACTGAAGCTTTCTTT. Translated: CASSRTGNTEAFF. The variable domain in full, with the rest retrieved from reference TRBV5-4 and TRBJ1-1, is ETGVTQSPTHLIKTRGQQVTLRCSSQSGHNTVSWYQQALGQGPQFIFQYYREEENGRGNFPPRFSGLQFPNYSSELNVNALELDDSALYLCASSRTGNTEAFFGQGTRLTVV.

The chain links TRBV9 to TRBJ2-7; 7 positions agree with TRBD1. Germline V gene sequence: CDR1 SGDLS, CDR2 YYNGEE. With 4 bases clipped from V and 5 bases from J, the junction kept 15 bases outside the gene matches. The CDR3 totals 16 residues. The CDR3: CASSPLGVQGNHEQYF. CDR3 bases: TGTGCCAGCAGCCCCCTAGGGGTACAGGGGAACCACGAGCAGTACTTC.

The sample holds one count of this clone. The chain has TRBV5-1 and TRBJ2-3; 7 bases are shared with TRBD1. Germline V lookup: CDR1 SGHRS, CDR2 YFSETQ. The trim removed 3 bases at V and 0 bases at J, leaving 7 bases unmatched. The CDR3 has 16 residues. The CDR3 loop reads CASSSTGTDSTDTQYF. CDR3 bases: TGCGCCAGCAGCTCTACCGGGACAGATAGCACAGATACGCAGTATTTT.

The chain is built from TRBV5-1 and TRBJ2-2; D gene uncertain. The germline V and J ends were trimmed by 4 bases and 2 bases, with 6 bases remaining between them. The V gene's germline CDR1 is SGHRS and CDR2 YFSETQ. This CDR3 region has 13 residues. The CDR3 DNA reads TGCGCCAGCAGCGCAGGCAACACCGGGGAGCTGTTTTTT. Translated, it gives CASSAGNTGELFF. Supplemented by reference TRBV5-1 and TRBJ2-2, the full variable domain reads KAGVTQTPRYLIKTRGQQVTLSCSPISGHRSVSWYQQTPGQGLQFLFEYFSETQRNKGNFPGRFSGRQFSNSRSEMNVSTLELGDSALYLCASSAGNTGELFFGEGSRLTVL.

The CDR3 DNA reads as TGTGCCAGTAGTGATGACACCCACTCCCCCCTGTTTTTT. Its translation is CASSDDTHSPLFF. The chain has TRBV19 and TRBJ1-4; D unclear. V lost 5 bases and J lost 14, with 18 bases in between. The CDR3 sequence is 13 residues long. CDR1 is LNHDA and CDR2 is SQIVND in the germline V gene (reference sequence).

V is TRBV5-5 and J is TRBJ2-7; a weak D match, TRBD1 (6 bases). This CDR3 spans 15 amino acids. V was clipped by 4 bases and J by 2 bases, with 16 bases between them. Germline-derived CDR1 and CDR2 are SGHKS and YYEKEE (reference sequence). CDR3 coding DNA: TGTGCCAGCAGCAAGCCGGGACACCCGCCCTACGAGCAGTACTTC. It encodes CASSKPGHPPYEQYF. The variable domain in full, with the rest retrieved from reference TRBV5-5 and TRBJ2-7, is DAGVTQSPTHLIKTRGQQVTLRCSPISGHKSVSWYQQVLGQGPQFIFQYYEKEERGRGNFPDRFSARQFPNYSSELNVNALLLGDSALYLCASSKPGHPPYEQYFGPGTRLTVT.

The chain carries TRBV10-1 and TRBJ2-2, with D maybe TRBD1 (5 bases). Trimming took off 2 bases at V and 9 bases at J, with 10 bases between the two ends. The CDR3 has 13 residues. Germline-derived CDR1 and CDR2 are WNHNN and SYGVQD (reference sequence). The CDR3 DNA is TGCGCCAGCAGTGAGACAGGTAGCCGGGAGCTGTTTTTT. Its translation: CASSETGSRELFF.

The chain carries TRBV27 and TRBJ2-7, with 7 bases aligning to TRBD2. The junction had 1 base not matched to a gene; V was cut back by 1 base and J by 1 base. Germline V gene lookup returns CDR1 MNHEY and CDR2 SMNVEV (reference sequence). This CDR3 contains 14 residues. CDR3 bases: TGTGCCAGCAGTTTATGGGGGGGGTCCTACGAGCAGTACTTC. Protein: CASSLWGGSYEQYF.

This rearrangement joins TRBV7-3 to TRBJ1-1; D might be TRBD1 (5 bases). Between the trimmed V and J ends, which lost 2 bases and 3 bases, there was a span of 10 bases. The CDR3 loop spans 14 amino acids. The germline gives CDR1 SGHTA, CDR2 FQGTGA. CDR3 protein: CASSLAQGDTEAFF. CDR3 DNA: TGTGCCAGCAGCTTAGCTCAAGGGGACACTGAAGCTTTCTTT.

The rearrangement uses TRBV27 and TRBJ2-7; perhaps TRBD2 as D (5 bases). Looked up from germline, CDR1 is MNHEY and CDR2 is SMNVEV (reference sequence). The length of the CDR3 is 13 residues. The V end was cut by 2 bases, the J end by 4 bases, with 9 bases between. The CDR3 region is CASSLKRTYEQYF. CDR3 coding DNA: TGTGCCAGCAGTTTAAAGCGGACTTACGAGCAGTACTTC.

The chain employs TRBV9 and TRBJ2-7; TRBD1 matches 11 bases. Germline lookup yields CDR1 SGDLS and CDR2 YYNGEE. The CDR3 length is 15 residues. V trimming: 4 bases; J trimming: 3 bases; junction bases outside the gene matches: 6. CDR3 loop: CASSLTGTGGYEQYF. The CDR3 bases are TGTGCCAGCAGCTTAACCGGGACAGGGGGCTACGAGCAGTACTTC.

CDR3 DNA sequence: TGTGCCAGCAGCTTGGCCGAATGGGACAGGGGGACCAAAAACATTCAGTACTTC. This sequence encodes CASSLAEWDRGTKNIQYF. The V call is TRBV13, the J call TRBJ2-4; 11 bases fit TRBD1. The germline gives CDR1 PRHDT, CDR2 FYEKMQ (reference sequence). J lost 2 bases, V lost 3 bases, and 9 bases had no gene match. The CDR3 totals 18 residues.

The V and J genes are TRBV5-3 and TRBJ1-2; 8 positions agree with TRBD1. TRBV5-3 is classed as an ORF, of uncertain function. J was trimmed by 0 bases and V by 4 bases; bases with no gene match: 5. This CDR3 has 15 amino acids. CDR3 region: CARSIGQGTNYGYTF. The CDR3 coding sequence is TGTGCCAGAAGCATAGGACAGGGAACTAACTATGGCTACACCTTC.

CDR3 region: CASSKDRMGQGSENIQYF. The CDR3 bases are TGTGCCAGCAGCAAAGATCGGATGGGACAGGGGTCGGAAAACATTCAGTACTTC. The chain couples TRBV21-1 to TRBJ2-4; the table's D call TRBD1 went unverified against the DNA. TRBV21-1 is a documented pseudogene. The CDR3 totals 18 residues.

The genes are TRBV16 and TRBJ1-5, with D possibly being TRBD1 (6 bases). With 3 bases removed from V and 2 bases from J, the gap between germline ends came to 26 bases. CDR3 length: 20 amino acids. From germline, CDR1 is KGHSY and CDR2 FQNENV. CDR3 region: CASSHPGQSSSAVGNQPQHF. Here the CDR3 DNA reads TGTGCCAGCAGCCACCCAGGACAGAGTAGTTCTGCGGTAGGCAATCAGCCCCAGCATTTT.